Below, 9 T cell receptor beta chains from the same sample are listed, as sequenced in a study of response to subunit inactivated influenza vaccine. TCRdb redid the calling of the RT-PCR reads with MiXCR, one entry per CDR3 protein. The sample holds roughly 650,000 distinct CDR3 sequences, 15% to 17% seen once. This specimen was PBMCs from blood, taken 11 to 12 days after vaccination. These receptors all come from a man aged 45 to 65 who received an inactivated influenza vaccine.

The chain joins TRBV7-9 to TRBJ2-5; TRBD1 or TRBD2 may be the D gene (5 bases each). Germline V CDR1 and CDR2: SEHNR, FQNEAQ (reference sequence). This CDR3 is 15 amino acids long. Deletions cut 6 bases from V and 4 bases from J, with 18 bases between. The CDR3: CASRPISGALETQYF. DNA of the CDR3: TGTGCCAGCAGACCTATCTCCGGGGCTCTAGAGACCCAGTACTTC.

The chain recombines TRBV5-6 with TRBJ1-3, with D unresolved. Trimming took 0 bases from V and 5 from J, leaving 6 bases between them. The CDR3 contains 13 residues. Germline V lookup: CDR1 SGHDT, CDR2 YYEEEE. The CDR3 DNA reads as TGTGCCAGCAGCTTGGGTCAGCGAAACACCATATATTTT. This encodes CASSLGQRNTIYF.

This rearrangement joins TRBV6-2 or TRBV6-3 to TRBJ2-1; 7 nucleotides align to TRBD2. The CDR3 is made up of 15 amino acids. Trimming removed 7 bases from V and 8 bases from J; junction bases left unmatched: 14. The germline V gene encodes CDR1 MNHEY and CDR2 SVGEGT. Written as DNA, the CDR3 is TGTGCCAGCACCTACCGGGACCTCCGGGAGGATGAGCAGTTCTTC. This encodes CASTYRDLREDEQFF.

This clonotype was seen only a few times. The V gene is TRBV4-3, the J gene TRBJ2-7; D uncertain. Germline V gene sequence: CDR1 LGHNA, CDR2 YSLEER. Deletions cut 2 bases from V and 0 bases from J, with 11 bases between. The CDR3 has 15 residues. CDR3 region: CASSQWDGSSYEQYF. For the CDR3, the DNA is TGCGCCAGCAGCCAATGGGATGGAAGCTCCTACGAGCAGTACTTC.

This clonotype was observed a handful of times. The chain combines TRBV4-3 with TRBJ2-7, with unresolved D. Trimming removed 1 base at V and 3 bases at J, with 10 bases between. In germline, CDR1 is LGHNA, CDR2 YSLEER. This CDR3 spans 14 amino acids. CDR3 coding DNA: TGCGCCAGCAGCCAAGTTAGATCGGACTACGAGCAGTACTTC. Protein: CASSQVRSDYEQYF.

This rearrangement joins TRBV6-1 to TRBJ2-7, with D unresolved. V gave up 7 bases and J gave up 2 bases, with 12 bases separating them. This CDR3 region has 13 residues. The germline gives CDR1 MNHNS, CDR2 SASEGT. The CDR3 DNA sequence: TGTGCCAGCATGTCAGGACGGACCTACGAGCAGTACTTC. Protein product: CASMSGRTYEQYF.

The rearrangement joins TRBV3-1 to TRBJ2-1; 9 nucleotides match TRBD2. The ends lost 6 bases at V and 12 bases at J; junction bases unmatched: 9. The CDR3 sequence is 13 residues long. Germline CDR1 reads LGHDT; CDR2 reads YNNKEL (reference sequence). CDR3 protein: CASSLGSGGGQFF. For the CDR3, the DNA is TGTGCCAGCAGTCTAGGTAGCGGGGGAGGGCAGTTCTTC.

The V call is TRBV20-1, the J call TRBJ1-5; maybe TRBD1 (5 bases). Germline V gene sequence: CDR1 DFQATT, CDR2 SNEGSKA (reference sequence). V was pared by 0 bases and J by 5 bases, with 11 bases between. The CDR3 has 14 residues. The CDR3 sequence is CSARENWGDQPQHF. In DNA form, the CDR3 reads TGCAGTGCTAGAGAGAATTGGGGGGATCAGCCCCAGCATTTT.

This chain uses TRBV29-1 with TRBJ2-1; perhaps TRBD2 as D (6 bases). Germline values: CDR1 SQVTM, CDR2 ANQGSEA. The CDR3 has 13 residues. V dropped 4 bases and J dropped 6 bases, with 13 bases sitting between them. The CDR3 loop reads CSVAWVGGNEQFF. Here the CDR3 DNA reads TGCAGCGTTGCCTGGGTGGGGGGCAATGAGCAGTTCTTC.